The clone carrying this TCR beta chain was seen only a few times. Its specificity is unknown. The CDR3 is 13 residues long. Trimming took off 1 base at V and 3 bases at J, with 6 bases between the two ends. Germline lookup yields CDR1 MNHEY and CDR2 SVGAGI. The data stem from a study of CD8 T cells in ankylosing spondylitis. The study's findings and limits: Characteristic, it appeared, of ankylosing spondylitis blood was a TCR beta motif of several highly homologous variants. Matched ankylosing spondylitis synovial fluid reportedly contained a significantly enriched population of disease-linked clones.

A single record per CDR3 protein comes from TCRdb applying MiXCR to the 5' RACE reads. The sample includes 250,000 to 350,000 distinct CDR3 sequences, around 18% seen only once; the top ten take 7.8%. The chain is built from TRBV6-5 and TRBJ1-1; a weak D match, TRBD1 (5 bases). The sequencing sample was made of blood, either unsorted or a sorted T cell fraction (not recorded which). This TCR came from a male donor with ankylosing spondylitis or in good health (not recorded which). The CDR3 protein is CASSYLTDTEAFF. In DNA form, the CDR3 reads TGTGCCAGCAGTTACTTGACAGACACTGAAGCTTTCTTT.